A selection of T cell receptor beta chains follows, all from one sample in a study of blood T cell repertoires in COVID-19. Method: immunoSEQ multiplex PCR; TCRdb's copy keeps in-frame clones and lacks some. The table has over 85,000 clones, about 89% seen once. Material for sequencing was peripheral blood. The receptor set was obtained from a human donor with acute or convalescent COVID-19. The donor label of this sample is uncertain. CDR3s include the opening cysteine and the closing phenylalanine or tryptophan. The order of the fields is V gene, J gene, CDR3 protein.

V gene: TRBV3-1/TRBV3-2
J gene: TRBJ2-7
CDR3 protein: CASSQGRTGNLGEQYF

V gene: TRBV9
J gene: TRBJ2-3
CDR3 protein: CASSPSPTRNTDTQYF

V gene: TRBV4-2
J gene: TRBJ1-4
CDR3 protein: CASSQDAVSEKLFF

V gene: TRBV2
J gene: TRBJ2-5
CDR3 protein: CASIWDYQETQYF

V gene: TRBV19
J gene: TRBJ1-1
CDR3 protein: CASSPYPLYRDTEAFF

V gene: TRBV5-4
J gene: TRBJ2-7
CDR3 protein: CASSLNRGSGGSYEQYF

V gene: TRBV24-1
J gene: TRBJ2-1
CDR3 protein: CATSDLAIAGSNNEQFF

V gene: TRBV7-2
J gene: TRBJ2-5
CDR3 protein: CASSSYRETQYF

V gene: TRBV5-8
J gene: TRBJ1-2
CDR3 protein: CASSLSGDTNYGYTF

V gene: TRBV27
J gene: TRBJ2-3
CDR3 protein: CASSLHRPQAPARVLTDTQYF

V gene: TRBV6-2/TRBV6-3
J gene: TRBJ1-5
CDR3 protein: CASSRRTAYNSNQPQHF

V gene: TRBV10-3
J gene: TRBJ1-6
CDR3 protein: CAISAGDQNSPLHF

V gene: TRBV6-6
J gene: TRBJ1-3
CDR3 protein: CASSQNRGQTSGNTIYF

V gene: TRBV3-1/TRBV3-2
J gene: TRBJ2-7
CDR3 protein: CASSQVAGYSYEQYF

V gene: TRBV5-4
J gene: TRBJ2-1
CDR3 protein: CASSLAGTGERNEQFF

V gene: TRBV4-1
J gene: TRBJ2-3
CDR3 protein: CASSRLTAVDTQYF

V gene: TRBV18
J gene: TRBJ2-3
CDR3 protein: CASSPQRGVDTQYF

V gene: TRBV28
J gene: TRBJ2-2
CDR3 protein: CASRTSTVGELFF

V gene: TRBV9
J gene: TRBJ1-6
CDR3 protein: CASSVLTGGGSPLHF

V gene: TRBV5-1
J gene: TRBJ2-1
CDR3 protein: CASSSTGTYNEQFF

V gene: TRBV14
J gene: TRBJ1-1
CDR3 protein: CASSQGTAREAFF

V gene: TRBV19
J gene: TRBJ2-3
CDR3 protein: CASSVYRGGTDTQYF

V gene: TRBV4-3
J gene: TRBJ2-7
CDR3 protein: CASSQGGQGASYEQYF

V gene: TRBV30
J gene: TRBJ1-1
CDR3 protein: CAWKREPNTEAFF

V gene: TRBV25-1
J gene: TRBJ1-4
CDR3 protein: CASSSPGQKNEKLFF

V gene: TRBV28
J gene: TRBJ1-4
CDR3 protein: CASSFNYEKLFF

V gene: TRBV18
J gene: TRBJ1-1
CDR3 protein: CASSPSTGVNTEAFF

V gene: TRBV5-5
J gene: TRBJ1-3
CDR3 protein: CASSFGWGQGSGNTIYF

V gene: TRBV7-2
J gene: TRBJ1-5
CDR3 protein: CASSLGPQGQPQHF

V gene: TRBV3-1/TRBV3-2
J gene: TRBJ1-6
CDR3 protein: CASSQGLTDNSPLHF

V gene: TRBV5-8
J gene: TRBJ1-6
CDR3 protein: CASFPQAFSYNSPLHF

V gene: TRBV14
J gene: TRBJ2-5
CDR3 protein: CASSPPGLAGGRETQYF

V gene: TRBV4-2
J gene: TRBJ1-5
CDR3 protein: CASSSWGDQPQHF

V gene: TRBV6-5
J gene: TRBJ1-1
CDR3 protein: CASSLSLVTEAFF

V gene: TRBV4-3
J gene: TRBJ2-2
CDR3 protein: CASSQGRDRYTTNTGELFF

V gene: TRBV24-1
J gene: TRBJ2-1
CDR3 protein: CATSGRDSPYNEQFF

V gene: TRBV28
J gene: TRBJ1-2
CDR3 protein: CASSLGRLYGYTF

V gene: TRBV7-2
J gene: TRBJ2-7
CDR3 protein: CASSLATGGSYEQYF

V gene: TRBV5-1
J gene: TRBJ2-5
CDR3 protein: CASSTTGGKTQYF

V gene: TRBV6-5
J gene: TRBJ1-2
CDR3 protein: CASRTADTYGYTF

V gene: TRBV5-1
J gene: TRBJ1-6
CDR3 protein: CASSFNRGGSPLHF

V gene: TRBV30
J gene: TRBJ1-1
CDR3 protein: CAWRQGLNTEAFF

V gene: TRBV11-3
J gene: TRBJ2-6
CDR3 protein: CASSLDLGANVLTF

V gene: TRBV5-1
J gene: TRBJ2-1
CDR3 protein: CASSPLAVTYNEQFF

V gene: TRBV11-3
J gene: TRBJ2-2
CDR3 protein: CASSTGQIGELFF

V gene: TRBV24-1
J gene: TRBJ2-1
CDR3 protein: CATSDLHTTGYNEQFF

V gene: TRBV3-1/TRBV3-2
J gene: TRBJ2-3
CDR3 protein: CASSPNYQGRGTDTQYF

V gene: TRBV12-3/TRBV12-4
J gene: TRBJ1-2
CDR3 protein: CASSFWQNYGYTF

V gene: TRBV7-3
J gene: TRBJ1-6
CDR3 protein: CASSLEGGRGSPLHF

V gene: TRBV27
J gene: TRBJ1-1
CDR3 protein: CASSRSNSPEAFF

V gene: TRBV19
J gene: TRBJ2-2
CDR3 protein: CASIRGGRFGELFF

V gene: TRBV12-3/TRBV12-4
J gene: TRBJ1-2
CDR3 protein: CASNRGQNYGYTF

V gene: TRBV7-2
J gene: TRBJ2-5
CDR3 protein: CASSLLRGETQYF

V gene: TRBV7-2
J gene: TRBJ1-1
CDR3 protein: CASSWDRRRTEAFF

V gene: TRBV5-1
J gene: TRBJ1-4
CDR3 protein: CASSLARGRDEKLFF

V gene: TRBV7-6
J gene: TRBJ2-3
CDR3 protein: CASSYLDRRGGHRTDTQYF

V gene: TRBV6-2/TRBV6-3
J gene: TRBJ2-7
CDR3 protein: CASSRDISYEQYF

V gene: TRBV7-3
J gene: TRBJ2-2
CDR3 protein: CASSQGQSYTGELFF

V gene: TRBV15
J gene: TRBJ2-7
CDR3 protein: CATSSRGYEQYF